One and the same sample provided the 23 T cell receptor beta chains below, sequenced in a study of blood T cells in healthy people across ages. Then a second PCR, running roughly 7 to 12 cycles, was carried out with a sample-barcoded 5' primer and a J-beta primer mix. Each CDR3 protein gets one entry after TCRdb re-called the 5' RACE reads with MiXCR. Among around 990,000 distinct CDR3 sequences listed, under 30% were seen once. These sequences were also reported in another study, on T cells of mothers and their children.

Sequencing was performed on blood. These receptors originate from a girl aged 2-10 years in good health.

This clonotype appeared a few times. The chain is built from TRBV12-5 and TRBJ2-3, with TRBD2 as a possible D gene (5 bases). The CDR3 consists of 20 residues. Germline CDR1 LGHNT, CDR2 FRNRAP. V lost 0 bases and J lost 3, with 25 bases in between. The DNA of the CDR3 is TGTGCTAGTGGTTTGGTCCCCAAAGGTGTGACTACGCCGTTGACAGATACGCAGTATTTT. Translation gives CASGLVPKGVTTPLTDTQYF.

This clonotype has just a few counts. V is TRBV13 and J is TRBJ1-1; 9 positions match TRBD1. With 2 bases clipped from V and 4 bases from J, the junction kept 2 bases outside the gene matches. Germline V lookup: CDR1 PRHDT, CDR2 FYEKMQ (reference sequence). The CDR3 is 14 amino acids. CDR3 nucleotide sequence: TGTGCCAGCAGCTTAAGGACAGGGGTCACTGAAGCTTTCTTT. Translated: CASSLRTGVTEAFF.

This clonotype was picked up a small number of times. This rearrangement joins TRBV6-2 or TRBV6-3 to TRBJ1-4, with TRBD1 identical over 8 bases. Trimming cost V 10 bases and J 10 bases; bases outside gene matches: 17. Germline V CDR1 and CDR2: MNHEY, SVGEGT. The CDR3 covers 15 residues. CDR3 loop: CATGGGGQGRGKLFF. For the CDR3, the DNA is TGTGCCACCGGTGGTGGAGGACAGGGACGTGGAAAACTGTTTTTT.

J is TRBJ2-3 and V is TRBV5-5, with TRBD2 matching 7 bases. V lost 0 bases and J lost 3; bases outside the gene matches: 13. There are 18 residues in the CDR3. CDR1 and CDR2 from the germline V gene are SGHKS and YYEKEE (reference sequence). CDR3: CASSLEPGGLGVTDTQYF. DNA for the CDR3: TGTGCCAGCAGCTTGGAGCCAGGTGGACTAGGGGTAACAGATACGCAGTATTTT.

This clonotype was seen a few times. The rearrangement links TRBV11-2 to TRBJ1-5, with D unclear. The CDR3 has 14 residues. Trimming shortened V by 0 bases and J by 6 bases, and 9 bases separated the two germline ends. Germline V gene data show CDR1 as SGHAT and CDR2 as FQNNGV. Written as DNA, the CDR3 is TGTGCCAGCAGCTTAGATCCCACGGGTCAGCCCCAGCATTTT. It codes for CASSLDPTGQPQHF.

The gene calls are TRBV24-1 and TRBJ2-3; D gene ambiguous. This CDR3 spans 13 amino acids. V shed 3 bases and J shed 0 bases, with 3 bases lying between them. In germline, CDR1 is KGHDR, CDR2 SFDVKD. CDR3 residues: CATSDMSTDTQYF. For the CDR3, the DNA is TGTGCCACCAGTGATATGAGCACAGATACGCAGTATTTT.

This chain links TRBV14 with TRBJ1-2; D may be TRBD1 (6 bases). Germline lookup yields CDR1 SGHDN and CDR2 FVKESK. V was pared by 3 bases and J by 5 bases, with 19 bases between. This CDR3 has 16 residues. The CDR3 sequence: CASSQDRGGGLYGYTF. CDR3 coding DNA: TGTGCCAGCAGCCAGGATCGCGGAGGGGGGCTGTATGGCTACACCTTC.

The chain uses TRBV7-9 and TRBJ1-4, with no clear D. CDR3 size: 11 residues. V dropped 5 bases and J dropped 6 bases, with 4 bases sitting between them. CDR1 is SEHNR, CDR2 FQNEAQ, per germline (reference sequence). CDR3 sequence reads: CASSKYEKLFF. The CDR3 coding sequence is TGTGCCAGCAGCAAGTATGAAAAACTGTTTTTT.

This clonotype was counted between two and nine times. The chain links TRBV6-2 or TRBV6-3 to TRBJ2-5; D ambiguous. The J call may be in error: the DNA end matches TRBJ2-7 better. From germline, CDR1 is MNHEY and CDR2 SVGEGT. The CDR3 is 12 amino acids. Here the CDR3 DNA reads TGTGCCAGCACTCAGGCTAACTACGAGCAGTACTTC. This codes for CASTQANYEQYF.

A few counts support this clonotype. The chain uses TRBV10-3 and TRBJ2-7; maybe TRBD2 (6 bases). The CDR3 is 15 amino acids. V lost 3 bases and J lost 2, with 14 bases in between. The germline CDR1 and CDR2 sequences are ENHRY and SYGVKD. The CDR3 here is CAISDRPGTPYEQYF. CDR3 nucleotides: TGTGCCATCAGTGATCGCCCCGGGACTCCCTACGAGCAGTACTTC.

Regarding this clonotype: The junction and the germline gene differ at one end; a read error may be behind it. The chain recombines TRBV7-6 with TRBJ1-4; 8 bases map to TRBD1. The CDR3 has 16 residues. Per the germline V gene, CDR1 is SGHVS and CDR2 is FNYEAQ. CDR3 coding DNA: TGTACCAGCAGCTTAGGGTCCGGACAGGGCGATGAAAAACTGTTTTTT. Its protein product is CTSSLGSGQGDEKLFF.

This clonotype was observed a few times. V usage is TRBV10-3 and J usage is TRBJ2-2; TRBD2 matches 7 bases. The CDR3 sequence is 17 residues long. Germline CDR1 ENHRY, CDR2 SYGVKD. The V and J ends lost 4 bases and 1 base, in that order; junction bases with no gene match: 9. CDR3 amino acids: CAISAFPSGVNTGELFF. For the CDR3, the DNA is TGTGCCATCAGTGCGTTCCCTAGCGGCGTGAACACCGGGGAGCTGTTTTTT.

J is TRBJ1-2 and V is TRBV5-1, with TRBD1 as a possible D gene (5 bases). V gave up 0 bases and J gave up 7 bases, with 10 bases separating them. Germline CDR1 SGHRS, CDR2 YFSETQ. The CDR3 covers 13 residues. CDR3 bases: TGCGCCAGCAGCTTGGAGACAGAGGCTGGCTACACCTTC. It specifies CASSLETEAGYTF.

This clonotype was observed a few times. V usage is TRBV25-1 and J usage is TRBJ2-7, with a possible D match to TRBD2 (5 bases). Germline CDR1 reads MGHDK; CDR2 reads SYGVNS. The CDR3 covers 12 residues. The ends were cut back, 4 bases at V and 6 bases at J, with 10 bases in the middle. Here the CDR3 reads CASSGTFLEQYF. Written as DNA, the CDR3 is TGTGCCAGCAGTGGGACTTTTCTCGAGCAGTACTTC.

This chain uses TRBV7-9 with TRBJ2-1; the match to TRBD1 covers 7 bases. V dropped 5 bases and J dropped 2; count of bases not matched to a gene: 6. The CDR3 runs 15 residues. Per the germline V gene, CDR1 is SEHNR and CDR2 is FQNEAQ (reference sequence). CDR3 region: CASSRGGHPYNEQFF. The CDR3 DNA reads as TGTGCCAGCAGCCGAGGGGGCCACCCCTACAATGAGCAGTTCTTC.

This chain joins TRBV28 and TRBJ2-1, with 9 nucleotides matching TRBD2. V was pared by 5 bases and J by 8 bases, with 7 bases of the junction left unmatched. Looked up from germline, CDR1 is MDHEN and CDR2 is SYDVKM. This CDR3 contains 14 residues. CDR3 DNA: TGTGCCAGCAGTACACCCCGCGGGGGGGATGAGCAGTTCTTC. Translated, it gives CASSTPRGGDEQFF.

A few counts support this clonotype. The chain links TRBV5-1 to TRBJ2-1, with 8 bases identical to TRBD2. The CDR3 covers 17 residues. The V segment lost 3 bases and the J segment 7 bases; nucleotides outside the gene matches: 15. Germline values: CDR1 SGHRS, CDR2 YFSETQ. The DNA for the CDR3 is TGCGCCAGCAGCTCACCAGGAGGAGCGGGAGTGAAAAATGAGCAGTTCTTC. Translating gives CASSSPGGAGVKNEQFF.

The chain joins TRBV6-2 or TRBV6-3 to TRBJ2-3, with 7 bases identical to TRBD2. In germline, CDR1 is MNHEY, CDR2 SVGEGT. There are 13 residues in the CDR3. The junction had 10 bases not matched to a gene; V was cut back by 11 bases and J by 5 bases. Here the CDR3 reads CASTGTTRDTQYF. The CDR3 DNA reads as TGTGCCTCTACCGGGACTACAAGAGATACGCAGTATTTT.

This clonotype was observed a few times. The chain has TRBV28 and TRBJ2-1, with TRBD2 matching 9 bases. Trimming at V came to 5 bases and at J to 6 bases, leaving 11 bases not matched to a gene. Germline V lookup: CDR1 MDHEN, CDR2 SYDVKM. This CDR3 is built from 16 residues. Here the CDR3 DNA reads TGTGCCAGCAGTCCTCAGGAGCGGGAGGCGGGCAATGAGCAGTTCTTC. It specifies CASSPQEREAGNEQFF. Based on the CDR3 plus reference TRBV28 and TRBJ2-1, the full variable domain is DVKVTQSSRYLVKRTGEKVFLECVQDMDHENMFWYRQDPGLGLRLIYFSYDVKMKEKGDIPEGYSVSREKKERFSLILESASTNQTSMYLCASSPQEREAGNEQFFGPGTRLTVL.

This chain connects TRBV29-1 to TRBJ2-3; unclear D gene. The CDR3 runs to 13 residues. Germline-derived CDR1 and CDR2 are SQVTM and ANQGSEA. The V end was cut by 4 bases, the J end by 1 base, with 9 bases between. CDR3 residues: CSVVLAGTDTQYF. The CDR3 region has the DNA TGCAGCGTTGTACTGGCTGGCACAGATACGCAGTATTTT.

This clonotype came up many times. This sequence joins TRBV20-1 and TRBJ2-3; a possible D gene is TRBD2 (6 bases). CDR1 is DFQATT and CDR2 is SNEGSKA in the germline V gene (reference sequence). The V end lost 3 bases, the J end lost 4 bases, and 14 bases lay between the germline ends. The CDR3 runs 14 residues. CDR3 nucleotide sequence: TGCAGTGCTAGGGGAGGCGCCGGATCAGATACGCAGTATTTT. Translating it yields CSARGGAGSDTQYF.

This chain's CDR3 is CASSLVTSGVYNEQFF. CDR3 bases: TGTGCCAGCAGCTTAGTGACTAGCGGGGTCTACAATGAGCAGTTCTTC. This chain uses TRBV7-6 with TRBJ2-1; the match to TRBD2 covers 11 bases. The CDR3 contains 16 residues. Trimming cost V 1 base and J 3 bases; bases outside gene matches: 2. From germline, CDR1 is SGHVS and CDR2 FNYEAQ.

This clonotype was counted a few times. The chain recombines TRBV7-9 with TRBJ1-2, with D possibly being TRBD1 (5 bases). Trimming cost V 2 bases and J 0 bases, with 10 bases left between them. CDR3 length: 15 amino acids. The germline V gene has CDR1 SEHNR and CDR2 FQNEAQ (reference sequence). Here the CDR3 reads CASSLMGESNYGYTF. Here the CDR3 DNA reads TGTGCCAGCAGCTTAATGGGGGAGTCTAACTATGGCTACACCTTC.